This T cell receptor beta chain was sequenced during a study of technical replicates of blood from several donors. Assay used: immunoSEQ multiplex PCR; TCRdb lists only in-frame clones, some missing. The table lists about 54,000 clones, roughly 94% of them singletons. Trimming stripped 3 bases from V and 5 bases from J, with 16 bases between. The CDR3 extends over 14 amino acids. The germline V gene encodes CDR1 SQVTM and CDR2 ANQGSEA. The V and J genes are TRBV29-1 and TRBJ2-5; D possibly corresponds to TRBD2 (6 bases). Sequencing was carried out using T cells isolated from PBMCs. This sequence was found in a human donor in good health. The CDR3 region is CSVDRRASGETQYF. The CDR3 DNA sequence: TGCAGCGTTGATAGGCGAGCGAGCGGGGAGACCCAGTACTTC.